The rows below give T cell receptor beta chains drawn from one sample of a study of shared clonotypes between healthy human individuals. Only in-frame clones appear in the TCRdb table, and some are missing; sequencing was by immunoSEQ multiplex PCR. Counted here are some 800,000 clones, 80% to 95% occurring once; the ten biggest clones make up 20% to 30%. The sample taken for sequencing was naive CD8+ T cells sorted from blood. These receptors were collected from a man in his thirties or forties in good health. The CDR3 runs from the conserved cysteine through the conserved F or W. The D gene is left open where the match is weak. Clone size is stated in some rows and not others, as once, few, many or a class when expanded.

j_call d_call clone_size v_call cdr3_nt cdr3_aa
TRBJ1-1 NA NA TRBV5-4 TGTGCCAGCAGCTTGGGTCGTTGGGGGCGGAACACTGAAGCTTTCTTT CASSLGRWGRNTEAFF
TRBJ2-3 NA NA TRBV7-9 TGTGCCAGCAGTCCCGGAGAGACCACAGATACGCAGTATTTT CASSPGETTDTQYF
TRBJ2-1 TRBD2 few TRBV2 TGTGCCAGCAGTGAAAGGCTAGCGGGGATCAATGAGCAGTTCTTC CASSERLAGINEQFF
TRBJ2-3 NA once TRBV20-1 TGCAGTGCAGGGCCTAGCCGGCAGTATTTT CSAGPSRQYF
TRBJ1-1 NA NA TRBV27 TGTGCCAGCAGTTTCTCGGACGCGAACACTGAAGCTTTCTTT CASSFSDANTEAFF
TRBJ1-1 NA once TRBV10-3 TGTGCCATCAGTGAGTCAGGGGCGGGGACTGAAGCTTTCTTT CAISESGAGTEAFF
TRBJ1-5 TRBD1 NA TRBV6-1 TGTGCCAGCACCCCATGGGGGACAGAAAATCAGCCCCAGCATTTT CASTPWGTENQPQHF
TRBJ2-1 NA NA TRBV4-3 TGCGCCAGCAGCCAAGATCGGGTGTTCAATGAGCAGTTCTTC CASSQDRVFNEQFF
TRBJ1-1 NA once TRBV5-6 TGTGCCAGCAGCTTGGCTGGCGGTCTGCCCACTGAAGCTTTCTTT CASSLAGGLPTEAFF
TRBJ2-5 NA NA TRBV7-9 TGTGCCAGCAGCCACAAACAGGGATACGAGGAGACCCAGTACTTC CASSHKQGYEETQYF
TRBJ2-7 NA NA TRBV4-2 TGTGCCAGCAGCCAAGGAAGGACAGAAGGCTACGAGCAGTACTTC CASSQGRTEGYEQYF
TRBJ1-1 NA once TRBV27 TGTGCCAGCAGTTTTCTAAACCGACAGGACACTGAAGCTTTCTTT CASSFLNRQDTEAFF
TRBJ2-1 NA NA TRBV10-3 TGTGCCATCAGTGAGTCGAATTGGAATTCCTACAATGAGCAGTTCTTC CAISESNWNSYNEQFF
TRBJ2-3 TRBD2 once TRBV5-4 TGTGCCAGCAGCTGGGGGGGACTAGCGGACACAGATACGCAGTATTTT CASSWGGLADTDTQYF
TRBJ2-7 TRBD1 NA TRBV5-8 TGTGCCAGCCCAGGGGACAGGGGATGGTACGAGCAGTACTTC CASPGDRGWYEQYF
TRBJ2-2 NA NA TRBV4-1 TGCGCCAGCAGCCAAATGCCGGGGGGCCTCGGCGGGGAGCTGTTTTTT CASSQMPGGLGGELFF
TRBJ2-1 TRBD2 NA TRBV11-3 TGTGCCAGCAGCCCCCGAACTAGCGGGAGTTCCGGTGAGCAGTTCTTC CASSPRTSGSSGEQFF
TRBJ2-7 NA NA TRBV5-1 TGCGCCAGCAGCCGGGACACCGCCTACGAGCAGTACTTC CASSRDTAYEQYF
TRBJ1-2 NA NA TRBV5-4 TGTGCCAGCAGCTTGGCCGGGGGAAGGGCTACAAACTATGGCTACACCTTC CASSLAGGRATNYGYTF
TRBJ2-3 TRBD2 NA TRBV7-8 TGTGCCAGCAGCTTAGCCCCGGGACTAGCGGGAGATTCAGATACGCAGTATTTT CASSLAPGLAGDSDTQYF
TRBJ2-1 TRBD2 NA TRBV7-6 TGTGCCAGCAGCTTATCATCCGGACTAGCGGACAATGAGCAGTTCTTC CASSLSSGLADNEQFF
TRBJ2-3 TRBD2 NA TRBV13 TGTGCCAGCAGCTTAGGAACTAGCGGGGGTTCTAGCACAGATACGCAGTATTTT CASSLGTSGGSSTDTQYF
TRBJ2-3 NA NA TRBV7-9 TGTGCCAGCAGCTACGGATCAGATACGCAGTATTTT CASSYGSDTQYF
TRBJ2-1 TRBD2 once TRBV7-9 TGTGCCAGCAGCTTAGTCCCTAGCGGGAGGGACAATGAGCAGTTCTTC CASSLVPSGRDNEQFF
TRBJ2-2 TRBD2 NA TRBV4-3 TGCGCCAGCAGCCAAGATATGCCTAGCGGGACGGGGGAGCTGTTTTTT CASSQDMPSGTGELFF
TRBJ2-3 TRBD1 NA TRBV13 TGTGCCAGCAGCTCGACAGGGGGCGATGCAGATACGCAGTATTTT CASSSTGGDADTQYF
TRBJ1-5 NA NA TRBV7-6 TGTGCCAGCAGCCCGGGACCGAATCGGGAATGGGATCAGCCCCAGCATTTT CASSPGPNREWDQPQHF
TRBJ2-6 TRBD2 NA TRBV4-1 TGCGCCAGCAGCCAAGAGGCAGCAACTAGCGGAATCTCTGGGGCCAACGTCCTGACTTTC CASSQEAATSGISGANVLTF
TRBJ2-2 NA NA TRBV2 TGTGCCAGCAGTGAATGGGTGGCGGTAGCGAACACCGGGGAGCTGTTTTTT CASSEWVAVANTGELFF
TRBJ1-2 TRBD1 few TRBV27 TGTGCCAGCAGTTCCGACAGGGACTATGGCTACACCTTC CASSSDRDYGYTF
TRBJ2-1 NA once TRBV6-6 TGTGCCAGCAGTTACTCGCCCCCAGGAGAGCAGTTCTTC CASSYSPPGEQFF
TRBJ2-5 NA NA TRBV27 TGTGCCAGCAGTTTATCGAGTTGGGGACGAGAGACCCAGTACTTC CASSLSSWGRETQYF
TRBJ2-1 NA NA TRBV11-2 TGTGCCAGCAGCATCGGGACTAATGAGCAGTTCTTC CASSIGTNEQFF
TRBJ2-5 TRBD1 NA TRBV28 TGTGCCAGCCTGACAGGGTCGGAGGAGACCCAGTACTTC CASLTGSEETQYF
TRBJ2-3 NA NA TRBV19 TGTGCCTCTGCATGGGAACGTACAGATACGCAGTATTTT CASAWERTDTQYF
TRBJ1-1 NA NA TRBV10-1 TGCGCCAGCAGCCAAGAGTGGGGTGAAGCTTTCTTT CASSQEWGEAFF
TRBJ1-2 NA NA TRBV2 TGTGCCACATCTGGACAGCGCTCTAAGTACACCTTC CATSGQRSKYTF
TRBJ1-4 NA NA TRBV5-4 TGTGCCAGCAGCTCTGGTATTGAAGATGAAAAACTGTTTTTT CASSSGIEDEKLFF
TRBJ1-3 NA NA TRBV9 TGTGCCAGCGGGGAGGGAAACACCATATATTTT CASGEGNTIYF
TRBJ2-5 NA NA TRBV9 TGTGCCAGCAGCGGAGTGGGGTACCAAGAGACCCAGTACTTC CASSGVGYQETQYF
TRBJ2-2 NA NA TRBV25-1 TGTGCCAGCAGCGGGAGCATATTCACGAACACCGGGGAGCTGTTTTTT CASSGSIFTNTGELFF
TRBJ1-2 NA NA TRBV27 TGTGCCAGCAGTTACAGGAGGAACTATGGCTACACCTTC CASSYRRNYGYTF
TRBJ2-7 NA NA TRBV7-9 TGTGCCAGCAGCCCGGACGGCTCCTACGAGCAGTACTTC CASSPDGSYEQYF
TRBJ2-1 TRBD2 NA TRBV28 TGTGCCAGCAGACGAATTAGCGGGGGCTCCTACAATGAGCAGTTCTTC CASRRISGGSYNEQFF
TRBJ1-2 TRBD1 NA TRBV19 TGTGCCAGTAGCCTGACAGGGGCACTAACCTATGGCTACACCTTC CASSLTGALTYGYTF
TRBJ2-5 TRBD1 NA TRBV28 TGTGCCAGCAGGACAGGGATTGAGGAGACCCAGTACTTC CASRTGIEETQYF